The source of this TCR beta chain is a study of control samples from healthy donors and cancer patients. Libraries were prepared by immunoSEQ multiplex PCR; TCRdb keeps only in-frame clonotypes and omits some of them. The data contain around 67,000 clones, around 90% of them seen just once; the ten biggest clones take up approximately 5%. What was sequenced was PBMCs. The TCR comes from a man aged 60 to 75 with colorectal cancer.

The CDR3 spells CASTDRTGYTF. The CDR3 coding sequence is TGTGCCAGTACCGACAGGACGGGCTACACCTTC. The chain recombines TRBV12-3 or TRBV12-4 with TRBJ1-2; D is possibly TRBD1 (6 bases). V was pared by 9 bases and J by 8 bases, with 13 bases between. This CDR3 contains 11 residues.